The clone carrying this T cell receptor (beta chain) has a handful of counts. What it binds is unknown. The time point was: late sampling 161 to 241 days after vaccination in a few convalescent patients. As for treatment: roughly 11-day PBMC culture with coronavirus spike peptide pools or control peptides (ViraFEST assay). V gave up 4 bases and J gave up 2 bases, with 14 bases separating them. Per the germline V gene, CDR1 is MDHEN and CDR2 is SYDVKM. The CDR3 has 15 amino acids. Cultured CD4+ T cell DNA underwent sequencing with the Oncomine TCR Beta short-read assay. Genomic DNA was isolated from CD4+ T cells that had been cultured. In TCRdb, the PCR reads were re-called with MiXCR into one record per CDR3 protein. In the table there are around 25,000 distinct CDR3 sequences, around 30% of which are singletons. The data were taken from a study of vaccination and CD4 T cells after COVID-19.

The rearrangement links TRBV28 to TRBJ2-5; D call uncertain. This sequence was found in a human donor who had recovered from COVID-19. Sequences were derived from CD4+ T cells from blood, cultured in vitro, sampled about 7 months after SARS-CoV-2 vaccination. The CDR3 loop is CASSSPRKIQETQYF. The CDR3 bases are TGTGCCAGCAGTTCCCCCCGGAAAATACAAGAGACCCAGTACTTC. Based on the CDR3 plus reference TRBV28 and TRBJ2-5, the full variable domain is DVKVTQSSRYLVKRTGEKVFLECVQDMDHENMFWYRQDPGLGLRLIYFSYDVKMKEKGDIPEGYSVSREKKERFSLILESASTNQTSMYLCASSSPRKIQETQYFGPGTRLLVL.